The 30 T cell receptor beta chains below all came from one sample that was sequenced in a study of blood T cell repertoires in COVID-19. Some clones are missing from TCRdb's copy, which holds only in-frame ones; the method was immunoSEQ multiplex PCR. The sample lists about 170,000 clones; approximately 91% were seen once. Sequenced sample: peripheral blood. These receptors were taken from a man aged 18 to 30 with COVID-19, enrolled during active disease.

As to this clone: One end of the junction does not line up with germline, which may come from a read error. J is TRBJ1-4 and V is TRBV15; 7 bases map to TRBD1. Germline CDR1 reads LNHNV; CDR2 reads YYDKDF (reference sequence). The CDR3 runs to 15 residues. CDR3 coding DNA: TGTGCCACCAGCAGAGATGACAGGGATAATGAAAAACTGCTTTTT. It codes for CATSRDDRDNEKLLF.

The rearrangement uses TRBV15 and TRBJ1-5; 8 bases fit TRBD1. The trim removed 5 bases at V and 7 bases at J, leaving 7 bases unmatched. The germline V gene has CDR1 LNHNV and CDR2 YYDKDF (reference sequence). There are 14 residues in the CDR3. The CDR3 reads CATSSRTGRQPQHF. In DNA, the CDR3 is TGTGCCACCAGCTCCCGGACAGGGAGACAGCCCCAGCATTTT.

This chain connects TRBV7-9 to TRBJ1-1; 10 bases align to TRBD1. The CDR3 runs to 15 residues. The germline gives CDR1 SEHNR, CDR2 FQNEAQ (reference sequence). Losses at the gene ends were 5 bases for V and 7 bases for J; bases not matched to a gene: 10. CDR3 in DNA: TGTGCCAGCAGCCCACGGGACAGGGGATCCCTTGAAGCTTTCTTT. As protein: CASSPRDRGSLEAFF.

As to this clone: Other DNA sequences from this sample encode an identical CDR3 as well. The chain couples TRBV6-2 or TRBV6-3 to TRBJ2-7; no clear D gene. CDR1 is MNHEY, CDR2 SVGEGT, per germline. The length of the CDR3 is 11 residues. Trimming pared 2 bases from V and 5 bases from J, leaving 4 bases between. The CDR3 region is CASSYPDEQYF. The CDR3 nucleotides are TGTGCCAGCAGTTACCCAGACGAGCAGTACTTC.

The rearrangement uses TRBV11-2 and TRBJ2-1; TRBD2 aligns across 10 bases. Germline CDR1 and CDR2: SGHAT and FQNNGV. This CDR3 has 20 residues. V gave up 0 bases and J gave up 3 bases; unmatched junction bases: 14. The CDR3 is CASSLELLAGLPGHYNEQFF. The CDR3 region has the DNA TGTGCCAGCAGCTTAGAGTTACTAGCGGGGCTTCCCGGCCACTACAATGAGCAGTTCTTC.

The V gene is TRBV24-1, the J gene TRBJ2-1, with 7 positions matching TRBD2. The CDR3 contains 16 residues. The V and J ends lost 3 bases and 3 bases, in that order; junction bases with no gene match: 7. In germline, CDR1 is KGHDR, CDR2 SFDVKD. As DNA, the CDR3 is TGTGCCACCAGTGATACAAGAGCGGGACTCTACAATGAGCAGTTCTTC. Translated: CATSDTRAGLYNEQFF.

The CDR3 protein is CASSPEPGGRETQYF. CDR3 sequence (DNA): TGTGCCAGCAGTCCCGAGCCAGGGGGACGAGAGACCCAGTACTTC. This chain uses TRBV27 with TRBJ2-5; 7 bases agree with TRBD1. CDR1 and CDR2 (germline): MNHEY, SMNVEV (reference sequence). Trimming at V came to 5 bases and at J to 4 bases, leaving 10 bases not matched to a gene. The CDR3 is made up of 15 amino acids.

CDR3 residues: CASMPGQGGYNEQFF. CDR3 nucleotides: TGTGCCAGTATGCCGGGACAGGGTGGGTACAATGAGCAGTTCTTC. The V call is TRBV19, the J call TRBJ2-1; 9 nucleotides match TRBD1. CDR3 length: 15 amino acids. The V and J ends lost 7 bases and 4 bases, in that order; junction bases with no gene match: 8. From germline, CDR1 is LNHDA and CDR2 SQIVND (reference sequence).

V is TRBV7-2 and J is TRBJ1-2; TRBD1 is a possible D gene (6 bases). Germline CDR1 is SGHTA and CDR2 is FQGNSA. The CDR3 sequence is 16 residues long. V lost 2 bases to trimming and J lost 0 bases, with 13 bases between them. The CDR3 protein is CASSLSRGGPNYGYTF. CDR3 DNA sequence: TGTGCCAGCAGCTTATCCAGGGGCGGCCCTAACTATGGCTACACCTTC. Full variable domain (rest looked up from reference TRBV7-2 and TRBJ1-2): GAGVSQSPSNKVTEKGKDVELRCDPISGHTALYWYRQSLGQGLEFLIYFQGNSAPDKSGLPSDRFSAERTGGSVSTLTIQRTQQEDSAVYLCASSLSRGGPNYGYTFGSGTRLTVV.

CDR3 residues: CASSRTGLAGVNNEQFF. As DNA, the CDR3 is TGTGCCAGTAGTCGAACCGGACTAGCGGGAGTGAACAATGAGCAGTTCTTC. The chain has TRBV19 and TRBJ2-1, with TRBD2 matching over 13 bases. CDR1 is LNHDA, CDR2 SQIVND, per germline (reference sequence). V was pared by 5 bases and J by 5 bases, with 9 bases of the junction left unmatched. The CDR3 sequence is 17 residues long.

The chain is built from TRBV24-1 and TRBJ1-5; D unresolved. Deletions cut 1 base from V and 0 bases from J, with 3 bases between. CDR1 and CDR2 from the germline V gene are KGHDR and SFDVKD. This CDR3 spans 14 amino acids. The CDR3 DNA sequence: TGTGCCACCAGTGATTTCCATAGCAATCAGCCCCAGCATTTT. This translates into CATSDFHSNQPQHF.

Written as DNA, the CDR3 is TGTGCCAGCAGTTTATACGGGACAGCCAATGAAAAACTGTTTTTT. Amino acids: CASSLYGTANEKLFF. The rearrangement links TRBV28 to TRBJ1-4; TRBD1 matches at 7 bases. The CDR3 has 15 amino acids. The germline V gene has CDR1 MDHEN and CDR2 SYDVKM. Germline trimming cut 1 base from V and 5 bases from J; bases unmatched to any gene: 4.

The chain employs TRBV4-2 and TRBJ2-1; 12 bases map to TRBD2. Unmatched junction bases numbered 5, after V lost 3 bases and J lost 8 bases. CDR1 is LGHNA and CDR2 is YNFKEQ in the germline V gene. This CDR3 is 15 amino acids long. CDR3 region: CASSQTSGSVYEQFF. DNA of the CDR3: TGTGCCAGCAGCCAGACTAGCGGGAGTGTCTATGAGCAGTTCTTC.

The chain couples TRBV18 to TRBJ2-1; D perhaps matches TRBD2 (5 bases). The V gene's germline CDR1 is KGHSH and CDR2 LQKENI. Trimming stripped 7 bases from V and 1 base from J, with 8 bases between. This CDR3 is built from 13 residues. CDR3 sequence reads: CASWTDSYNEQFF. CDR3 nucleotide sequence: TGTGCCAGCTGGACTGATTCCTACAATGAGCAGTTCTTC.

The chain is built from TRBV5-6 and TRBJ1-5; 8 bases line up with TRBD1. There are 13 residues in the CDR3. V dropped 5 bases and J dropped 5; count of bases not matched to a gene: 3. Germline CDR1 is SGHDT and CDR2 is YYEEEE. The CDR3 bases are TGTGCCAGCAGTCCAGGGGGCTATCAGCCCCAGCATTTT. Encoded protein: CASSPGGYQPQHF.

The V and J genes are TRBV27 and TRBJ2-1; D remains unclear. The CDR3 sequence is 14 residues long. Trimming cost V 6 bases and J 0 bases, with 9 bases left between them. Germline CDR1 MNHEY, CDR2 SMNVEV (reference sequence). This chain's CDR3 is CASSPPGSYNEQFF. In DNA, the CDR3 is TGTGCCAGCAGCCCGCCAGGCTCCTACAATGAGCAGTTCTTC.

The chain uses TRBV27 and TRBJ1-4; D unclear. Trimming removed 5 bases at V and 8 bases at J, with 15 bases between. This CDR3 contains 14 residues. Germline values: CDR1 MNHEY, CDR2 SMNVEV (reference sequence). Written as DNA, the CDR3 is TGTGCCAGCAGTCCCCGGGAAGGGCGCGAAAAACTGTTTTTT. This codes for CASSPREGREKLFF.

This chain connects TRBV28 to TRBJ2-7; TRBD2 aligns across 9 bases. The CDR3 contains 15 residues. Germline V CDR1 and CDR2: MDHEN, SYDVKM. J was trimmed by 2 bases and V by 3 bases; bases with no gene match: 5. CDR3 loop: CASSFSGRTPYEQYF. In DNA, the CDR3 is TGTGCCAGCAGTTTTAGCGGGAGAACTCCCTACGAGCAGTACTTC.

The chain uses TRBV27 and TRBJ2-1; 16 positions agree with TRBD2. Germline V gene data show CDR1 as MNHEY and CDR2 as SMNVEV (reference sequence). Losses at the gene ends were 3 bases for V and 9 bases for J; bases not matched to a gene: 5. CDR3 length: 16 residues. CDR3 protein: CASSFPGLAGGSEQFF. In DNA form, the CDR3 reads TGTGCCAGCAGTTTCCCGGGACTAGCGGGAGGGTCTGAGCAGTTCTTC.

The chain joins TRBV28 to TRBJ2-7; 14 bases map to TRBD2. The CDR3 contains 16 residues. CDR1 MDHEN and CDR2 SYDVKM come from the germline V gene. Trimming took 5 bases from V and 2 from J; bases not matched to a gene: 5. DNA for the CDR3: TGTGCCAGCAGTCTGAAGACTAGCGGGAGGGCCTACGAGCAGTACTTC. Translating gives CASSLKTSGRAYEQYF.

The rearrangement joins TRBV6-6 to TRBJ2-2, with TRBD2 matching 8 bases. This CDR3 region has 15 residues. J was trimmed by 1 base and V by 2 bases; bases with no gene match: 0. The V gene's germline CDR1 is MNHNY and CDR2 SVGAGI (reference sequence). CDR3 protein: CASSYLAGNTGELFF. The DNA for the CDR3 is TGTGCCAGCAGTTACCTAGCGGGGAACACCGGGGAGCTGTTTTTT.

This chain connects TRBV5-1 to TRBJ2-7; TRBD1 matches at 12 bases. Per the germline V gene, CDR1 is SGHRS and CDR2 is YFSETQ. CDR3 length: 15 amino acids. V gave up 6 bases and J gave up 6 bases; unmatched junction bases: 10. CDR3: CASTNIPGQGAEQYF. CDR3 coding DNA: TGCGCCAGCACAAATATTCCGGGACAGGGGGCCGAGCAGTACTTC.

The chain recombines TRBV6-4 with TRBJ2-1; D is uncertain. Looked up from germline, CDR1 is MRHNA and CDR2 is SNTAGT. The V gene lost 0 bases and the J gene lost 4 bases, with 10 bases spanning the gap. This CDR3 is built from 15 residues. The CDR3 protein is CASSDSIGPYNEQFF. CDR3 in DNA: TGTGCCAGCAGTGACTCGATTGGCCCTTACAATGAGCAGTTCTTC.

On this clone itself: Other DNA sequences within the sample encode an identical CDR3. The chain is built from TRBV28 and TRBJ2-1, with D unclear. The CDR3 totals 11 residues. The germline CDR1 and CDR2 sequences are MDHEN and SYDVKM. V was shortened by 3 bases and J by 7 bases, with 4 bases between the two germline ends. The CDR3 sequence is CASSLLNEQFF. Written as DNA, the CDR3 is TGTGCCAGCAGTTTGTTAAATGAGCAGTTCTTC. The entire variable domain, with the rest obtained from reference TRBV28 and TRBJ2-1, is as follows: DVKVTQSSRYLVKRTGEKVFLECVQDMDHENMFWYRQDPGLGLRLIYFSYDVKMKEKGDIPEGYSVSREKKERFSLILESASTNQTSMYLCASSLLNEQFFGPGTRLTVL.

The V and J genes are TRBV4-3 and TRBJ2-1, with 7 bases lining up with TRBD1. The CDR3 extends over 18 amino acids. Germline assignment: CDR1 LGHNA and CDR2 YSLEER. V trimming: 1 base; J trimming: 3 bases; junction bases outside the gene matches: 12. The CDR3 here is CASSQVPTGTDNYNEQFF. In DNA form, the CDR3 reads TGCGCCAGCAGCCAAGTCCCTACCGGGACAGATAACTACAATGAGCAGTTCTTC.

The chain recombines TRBV4-1 with TRBJ1-2; D unclear. Germline V lookup: CDR1 MGHRA, CDR2 YSYEKL. Trimming removed 1 base at V and 7 bases at J, with 13 bases between. The CDR3 loop spans 14 amino acids. CDR3 bases: TGCGCCAGCAGCCAAGCTCCGGGTTTCAGTGGCTACACCTTC. This codes for CASSQAPGFSGYTF.

This chain links TRBV5-4 with TRBJ2-1; D remains ambiguous. The germline CDR1 and CDR2 sequences are SGHNT and YYREEE (reference sequence). The CDR3 covers 13 residues. V shed 4 bases and J shed 2 bases, with 7 bases lying between them. CDR3 nucleotides: TGTGCCAGCAGCCTCGACACCTACAATGAGCAGTTCTTC. Translating it yields CASSLDTYNEQFF.

This chain joins TRBV6-1 and TRBJ1-2; D remains unclear. Trimming pared 3 bases from V and 10 bases from J, leaving 12 bases between. The CDR3 sequence is 12 residues long. Per the germline V gene, CDR1 is MNHNS and CDR2 is SASEGT. The chain's CDR3 is CASSEALVYYTF. CDR3 sequence (DNA): TGTGCCAGCAGTGAGGCCCTAGTCTACTACACCTTC.

The CDR3 bases are TGTGCCAGTGGCCCCACGCATTTCACAGAACAGCCCCAGCATTTT. Amino acids: CASGPTHFTEQPQHF. V and J are TRBV19 and TRBJ1-5; D gene uncertain. V lost 8 bases and J lost 7, with 21 bases in between. There are 15 residues in the CDR3. Germline CDR1 is LNHDA and CDR2 is SQIVND (reference sequence).

The chain links TRBV4-3 to TRBJ1-2; 9 bases are a match to TRBD1. This CDR3 spans 15 amino acids. Germline trimming cut 3 bases from V and 2 bases from J; bases unmatched to any gene: 4. Germline CDR1 LGHNA, CDR2 YSLEER. For the CDR3, the DNA is TGCGCCAGCAGCCAGGTGGACAGGGGAAACTATGGCTACACCTTC. This translates into CASSQVDRGNYGYTF.